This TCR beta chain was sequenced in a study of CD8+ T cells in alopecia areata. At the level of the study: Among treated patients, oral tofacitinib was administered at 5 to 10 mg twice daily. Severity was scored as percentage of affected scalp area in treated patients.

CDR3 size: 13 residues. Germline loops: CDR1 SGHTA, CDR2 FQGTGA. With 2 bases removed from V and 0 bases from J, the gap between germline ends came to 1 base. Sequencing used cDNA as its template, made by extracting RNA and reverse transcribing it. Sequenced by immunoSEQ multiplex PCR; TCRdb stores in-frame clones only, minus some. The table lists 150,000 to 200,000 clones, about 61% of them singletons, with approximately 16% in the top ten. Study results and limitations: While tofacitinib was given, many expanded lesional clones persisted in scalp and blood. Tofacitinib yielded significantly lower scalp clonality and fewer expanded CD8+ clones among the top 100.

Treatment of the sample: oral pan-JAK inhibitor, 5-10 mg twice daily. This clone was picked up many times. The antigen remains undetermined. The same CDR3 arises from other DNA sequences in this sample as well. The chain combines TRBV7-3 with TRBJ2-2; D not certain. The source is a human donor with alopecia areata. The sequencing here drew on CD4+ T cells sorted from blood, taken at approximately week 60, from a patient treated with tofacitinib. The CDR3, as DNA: TGTGCCAGCAGCTTATCGAACACCGGGGAGCTGTTTTTT. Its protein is CASSLSNTGELFF.